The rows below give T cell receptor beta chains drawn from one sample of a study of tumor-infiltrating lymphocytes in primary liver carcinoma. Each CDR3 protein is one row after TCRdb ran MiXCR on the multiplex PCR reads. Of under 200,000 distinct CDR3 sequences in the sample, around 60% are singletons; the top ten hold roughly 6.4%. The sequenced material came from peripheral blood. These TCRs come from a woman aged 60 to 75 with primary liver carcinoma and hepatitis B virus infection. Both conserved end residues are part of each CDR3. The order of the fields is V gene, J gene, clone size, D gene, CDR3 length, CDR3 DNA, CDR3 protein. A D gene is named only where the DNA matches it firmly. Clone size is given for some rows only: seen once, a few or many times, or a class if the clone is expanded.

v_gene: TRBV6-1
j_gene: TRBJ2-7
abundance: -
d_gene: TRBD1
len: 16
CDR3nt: TGTGCCAGCAGGGAAGGGTTGACAGGGGGTCGCTACGTGCAGTACTTC
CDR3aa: CASREGLTGGRYVQYF

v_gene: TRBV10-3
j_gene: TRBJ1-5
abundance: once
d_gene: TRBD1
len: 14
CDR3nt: TGTGCCATCAGGGGACAGGGGGGCAATCAGCCCCAGCATTTT
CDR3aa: CAIRGQGGNQPQHF

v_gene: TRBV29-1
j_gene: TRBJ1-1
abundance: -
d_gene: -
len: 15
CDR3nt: TGCAGCGTTGGCTCGAGACAGAGCCTGAACACTGGAGCTTTCTTT
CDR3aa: CSVGSRQSLNTGAFF

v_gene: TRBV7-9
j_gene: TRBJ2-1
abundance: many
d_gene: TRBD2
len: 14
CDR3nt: TGTGCCAGCAACGAAGCGGGAGGGAACAATGAGCAGTTCTTC
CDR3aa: CASNEAGGNNEQFF

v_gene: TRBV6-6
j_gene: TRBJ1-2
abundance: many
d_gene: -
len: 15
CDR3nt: TGTGCCAGCAGTTCATTCCGGGACTCTAACTATGGCTACACCTTC
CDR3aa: CASSSFRDSNYGYTF

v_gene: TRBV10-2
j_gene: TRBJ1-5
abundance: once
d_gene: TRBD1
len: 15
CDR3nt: TGCGCCAGTGCCAACAGGGGGCTGGGGAATCAGCCCCAGCATTTT
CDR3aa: CASANRGLGNQPQHF

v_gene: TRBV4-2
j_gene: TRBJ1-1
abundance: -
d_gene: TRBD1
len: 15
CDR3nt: TGTGCCAGCAGCCCATTCTCACAGGGGGCCCCTGAAGCTTTCTTT
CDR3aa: CASSPFSQGAPEAFF

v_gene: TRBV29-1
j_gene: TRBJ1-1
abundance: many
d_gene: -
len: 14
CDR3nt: TGCAGCGTTGGCAGGGGAGGAGTGAACACTGAAGCTTTCTTT
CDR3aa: CSVGRGGVNTEAFF

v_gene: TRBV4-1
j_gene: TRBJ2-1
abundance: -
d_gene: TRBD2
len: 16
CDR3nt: TGCGCCAATAGCCAAGAGGAGCGGGACCCCTACAATGAGCAGTTCTTC
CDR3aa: CANSQEERDPYNEQFF

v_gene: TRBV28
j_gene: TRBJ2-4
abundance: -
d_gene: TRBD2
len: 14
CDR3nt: TGTGCCAGCAGTTCCAGGGTGGGAGGGAACATTCAGTACTTC
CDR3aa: CASSSRVGGNIQYF

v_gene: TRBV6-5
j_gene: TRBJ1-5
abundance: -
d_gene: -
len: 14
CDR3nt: TGTGACAGCAGTTGGGGGGTGGGCAATCAGCCCCAGCATTTT
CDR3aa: CDSSWGVGNQPQHF

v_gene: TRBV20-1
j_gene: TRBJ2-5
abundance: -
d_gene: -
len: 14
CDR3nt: TGCAGTTCTCGCCCCAGCGGGTACCAAGAGACCCAGTACTTC
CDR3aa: CSSRPSGYQETQYF

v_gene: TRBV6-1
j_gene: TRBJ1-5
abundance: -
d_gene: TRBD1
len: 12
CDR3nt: TGTGCCAGCAGTGCGACAGGGGATATGCAGCATTTT
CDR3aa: CASSATGDMQHF

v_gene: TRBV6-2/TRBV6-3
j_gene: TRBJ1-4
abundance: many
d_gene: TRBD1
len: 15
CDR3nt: TGTGCCAGCAGTTACTGGAGGGGGCTAGGAGAAAAACTGTTTTTT
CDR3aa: CASSYWRGLGEKLFF

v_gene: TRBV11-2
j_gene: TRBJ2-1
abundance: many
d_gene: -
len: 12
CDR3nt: TGTGCCAGCAGCATGGCGCCAGGTGAGCAGTTCTTC
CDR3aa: CASSMAPGEQFF

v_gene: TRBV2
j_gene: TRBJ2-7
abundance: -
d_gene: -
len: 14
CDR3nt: TGTGCCAGCAGTGAAATTCTAGTCAGCTACGAGCAGTACTTC
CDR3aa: CASSEILVSYEQYF

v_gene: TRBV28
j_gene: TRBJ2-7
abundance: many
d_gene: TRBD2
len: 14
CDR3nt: TGTGCCAGCAGCCAAAGCGGGAGTCCCTACGAGCAGTACTTC
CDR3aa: CASSQSGSPYEQYF

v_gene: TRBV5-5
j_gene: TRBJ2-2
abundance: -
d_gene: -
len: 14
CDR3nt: TGTGTCAGCAGTTTGGCAGGTTCCACCGGGGAGCTGTTTTTT
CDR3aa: CVSSLAGSTGELFF

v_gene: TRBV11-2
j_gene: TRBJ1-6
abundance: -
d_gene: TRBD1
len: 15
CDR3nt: TGTGCCAGCAGCGGGACAGGGGCCAGTAATTCACCCCTCCACTTT
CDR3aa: CASSGTGASNSPLHF

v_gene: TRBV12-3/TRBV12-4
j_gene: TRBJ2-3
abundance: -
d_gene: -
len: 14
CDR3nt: TGCGCCAGCAGTTTTTCGACTCGCACAGGTACGCAGTATTTT
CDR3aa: CASSFSTRTGTQYF

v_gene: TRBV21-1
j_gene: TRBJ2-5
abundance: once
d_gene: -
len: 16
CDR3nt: TGTGCCAGCAGCAAGAGACTAGCGGGAGTTTGGGAGACCCAGTACTTC
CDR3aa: CASSKRLAGVWETQYF

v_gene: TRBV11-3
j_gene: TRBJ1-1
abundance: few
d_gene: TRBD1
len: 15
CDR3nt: TGTGCCAGCAGCTTAAGGGACAGTCGCGGCACTGAAGCTTTCTTT
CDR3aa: CASSLRDSRGTEAFF

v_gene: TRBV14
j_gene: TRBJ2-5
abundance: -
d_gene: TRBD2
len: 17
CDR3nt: TGTGCCAGCAGCCAAGGGACTAGCGGGAGGTACCAAGAGGCCCAGTACTTC
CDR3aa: CASSQGTSGRYQEAQYF

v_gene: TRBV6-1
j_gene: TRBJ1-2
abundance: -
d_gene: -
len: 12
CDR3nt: TGTGGCACAAGGACGGAAAACTATGGCTACACCTTC
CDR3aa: CGTRTENYGYTF

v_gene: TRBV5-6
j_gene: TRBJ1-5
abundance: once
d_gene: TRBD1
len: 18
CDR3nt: TGCGCCAGCAGCTCGTTCTTGGCCCAGGACAGGAGCAATCAGCCCCAGCATTTC
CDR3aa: CASSSFLAQDRSNQPQHF

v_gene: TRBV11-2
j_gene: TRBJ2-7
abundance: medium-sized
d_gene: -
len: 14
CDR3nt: TGTGCCAGCAATCTCGGCGGGACCCTCTACGAGCAGTACTTC
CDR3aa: CASNLGGTLYEQYF

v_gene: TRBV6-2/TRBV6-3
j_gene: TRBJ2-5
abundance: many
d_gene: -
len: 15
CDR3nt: TGTGCCAGCAGTTACTCGAAAGGGGATAGAGAGACCCAGTACTTC
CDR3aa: CASSYSKGDRETQYF

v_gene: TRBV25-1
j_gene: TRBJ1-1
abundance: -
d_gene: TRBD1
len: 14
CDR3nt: TGTGCCAGCAGTGAATCAGGGGGGACAGGGTCGGCTTTCTTT
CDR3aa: CASSESGGTGSAFF

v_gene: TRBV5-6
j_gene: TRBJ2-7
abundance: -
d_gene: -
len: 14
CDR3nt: TGTGCCAGCAGCCCGGGATCGGGTACGATAGAGCAGTACTTC
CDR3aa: CASSPGSGTIEQYF

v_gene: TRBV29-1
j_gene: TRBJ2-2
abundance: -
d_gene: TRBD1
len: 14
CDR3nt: TGCAGAGTTTCCCGGGACAGCAATACCGGGGAGCTGTTTTTT
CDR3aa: CRVSRDSNTGELFF

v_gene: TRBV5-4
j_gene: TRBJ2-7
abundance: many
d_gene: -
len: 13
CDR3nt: TGTGCCAGCAGCTTGGACAAGAACTACGAGCAGTACTTC
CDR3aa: CASSLDKNYEQYF

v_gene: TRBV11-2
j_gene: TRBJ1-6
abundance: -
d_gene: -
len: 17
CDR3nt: TGTGACAGCAGCTTAGGCAGGGAAACAGTGCGCAATTCACCCCTCCACTTT
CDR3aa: CDSSLGRETVRNSPLHF

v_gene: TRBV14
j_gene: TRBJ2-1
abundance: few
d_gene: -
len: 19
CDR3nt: TGTGCCAGCAGCCAAGATTGGCTAGGAGTAAGCGCGCTCTACAATGAGCAGTTCTTC
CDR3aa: CASSQDWLGVSALYNEQFF

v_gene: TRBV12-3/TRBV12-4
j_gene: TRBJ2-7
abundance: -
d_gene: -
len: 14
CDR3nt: TGTACCAGTGCCAGCGACGCCGGCTCCTACGAGCAGTACTTC
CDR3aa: CTSASDAGSYEQYF

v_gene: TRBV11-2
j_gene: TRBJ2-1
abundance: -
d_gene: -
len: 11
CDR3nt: TGTACCAGCAGCTTAGGTCGGGACTTATTCTTT
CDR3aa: CTSSLGRDLFF

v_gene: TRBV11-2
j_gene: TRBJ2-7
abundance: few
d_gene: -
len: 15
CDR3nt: TGTGCCAGCAGCTTGGTAGCGGATAGCTCCTACGAGCAGTACTTC
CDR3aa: CASSLVADSSYEQYF

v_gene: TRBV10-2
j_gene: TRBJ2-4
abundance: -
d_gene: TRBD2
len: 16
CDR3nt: TGCGCCAGCAGAAAAGGACTAGCGGGAGTGGAAAACATTCAGCACTTC
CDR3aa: CASRKGLAGVENIQHF

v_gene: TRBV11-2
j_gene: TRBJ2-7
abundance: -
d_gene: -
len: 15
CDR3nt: TGCGTCAGCAGCTTAGAAGGAGGGCCTGCGGGGGAGCAGTACTTC
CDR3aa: CVSSLEGGPAGEQYF

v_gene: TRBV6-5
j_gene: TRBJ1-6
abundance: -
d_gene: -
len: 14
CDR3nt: TGTGCCAGCAAGACGACAGAAAATAATTTACCCCTCCACTTT
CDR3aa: CASKTTENNLPLHF

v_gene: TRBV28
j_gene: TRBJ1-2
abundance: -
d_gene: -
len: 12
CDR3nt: TGTGCCAGCACACTTTCTGGGTATGGCTACACCTTC
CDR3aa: CASTLSGYGYTF

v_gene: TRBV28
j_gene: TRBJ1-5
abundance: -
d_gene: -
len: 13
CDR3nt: TGTGCCAGCAGAGGTTTTCCCAATCAGCCCCAGCATTTT
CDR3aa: CASRGFPNQPQHF

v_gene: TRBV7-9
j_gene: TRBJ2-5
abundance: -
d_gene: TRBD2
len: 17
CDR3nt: TGTGCCAACAGCTTTAGGCTAGCGGGAGGCACCCAAGAGACCCAGTACTTC
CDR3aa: CANSFRLAGGTQETQYF